The 14 T cell receptor beta chains in this list originate from one sample, sequenced in a study of OX40 agonist ivuxolimab in advanced cancers. The repertoire was sequenced with immunoSEQ multiplex PCR; TCRdb's copy has only in-frame clones and lacks some. The table records just under 20,000 clones, over 75% of them present only once. The sequences come from CD4+ or CD8+ T cells sorted from blood, collected in a trial of the OX40 agonist ivuxolimab. The source is an adult with an advanced solid tumor such as melanoma, head and neck, liver or kidney cancer.

The chain employs TRBV28 and TRBJ1-2; 10 nucleotides agree with TRBD1. There are 16 residues in the CDR3. CDR1 MDHEN and CDR2 SYDVKM come from the germline V gene. With 5 bases clipped from V and 8 bases from J, the junction kept 14 bases outside the gene matches. CDR3 sequence: CASSAPGQGSSSGYTF. In DNA form, the CDR3 reads TGTGCCAGCAGTGCCCCGGGACAGGGGTCGTCGAGCGGCTACACCTTC.

The rearrangement links TRBV6-5 to TRBJ1-2; no firm D call. The CDR3 is 15 residues long. Germline lookup yields CDR1 MNHEY and CDR2 SVGAGI. The V gene lost 3 bases and the J gene lost 2 bases, with 13 bases spanning the gap. The CDR3 nucleotides are TGTGCCAGCAGTTATTCCCACGGGTTGAACTATGGCTACACCTTC. Protein product: CASSYSHGLNYGYTF.

CDR3 in DNA: TGCGCCAGCAGTTATAGGACTAGCGGGAGGGCGAACACCGGGGAGCTGTTTTTT. This translates into CASSYRTSGRANTGELFF. This chain uses TRBV4-1 with TRBJ2-2, with 15 bases that match TRBD2. The germline V gene has CDR1 MGHRA and CDR2 YSYEKL. J gave up 0 bases and V 6 bases, and 5 bases lay outside the gene matches. The CDR3 totals 18 residues.

The chain uses TRBV11-2 and TRBJ2-7; TRBD1 agrees at 9 bases. Germline loops: CDR1 SGHAT, CDR2 FQNNGV. J lost 3 bases, V lost 4 bases, and 7 bases had no gene match. The CDR3 contains 15 residues. CDR3 nucleotide sequence: TGTGCCAGCAGCTACAAACCGGGACAGGGCTACGAGCAGTACTTC. It yields the protein CASSYKPGQGYEQYF.

The chain links TRBV6-5 to TRBJ1-2; 8 bases agree with TRBD1. This CDR3 has 15 residues. Germline CDR1 MNHEY, CDR2 SVGAGI. After removal of 6 bases from V and 4 bases from J, the junction contained 10 bases not matched to a gene. CDR3 amino acids: CASSQGQGFFYGYTF. The DNA of the CDR3 is TGTGCCAGCAGCCAAGGACAGGGTTTTTTCTATGGCTACACCTTC.

V usage is TRBV7-9 and J usage is TRBJ2-4; D is possibly TRBD1 (5 bases). The germline gives CDR1 SEHNR, CDR2 FQNEAQ (reference sequence). The V end lost 2 bases, the J end lost 4 bases, and 15 bases lay between the germline ends. The CDR3 contains 16 residues. The CDR3 sequence is CASSLFPTDPKNIQYF. CDR3 coding DNA: TGTGCCAGCAGCTTATTTCCGACAGATCCTAAAAACATTCAGTACTTC. The full variable domain, its missing parts supplied by reference TRBV7-9 and TRBJ2-4, is DTGVSQNPRHKITKRGQNVTFRCDPISEHNRLYWYRQTLGQGPEFLTYFQNEAQLEKSRLLSDRFSAERPKGSFSTLEIQRTEQGDSAMYLCASSLFPTDPKNIQYFGAGTRLSVL.

This clone was seen once. The rearrangement links TRBV4-1 to TRBJ2-1; D tentatively fits TRBD1 or TRBD2 (5 bases each). The CDR3 has 15 amino acids. V was trimmed by 0 bases and J by 1 base, leaving 7 bases between them. Germline lookup yields CDR1 MGHRA and CDR2 YSYEKL. The CDR3 DNA follows: TGCGCCAGCAGCCAAGACGGGACGTCCTACAATGAGCAGTTCTTC. Translating it yields CASSQDGTSYNEQFF.

The chain uses TRBV5-1 and TRBJ1-1, with a tentative D call TRBD1 (5 bases). Germline CDR1 reads SGHRS; CDR2 reads YFSETQ. V was pared by 0 bases and J by 6 bases, with 18 bases between. The CDR3 spans 16 residues. The CDR3 DNA reads TGCGCCAGCAGCTTGGAATCTAGGGGAAGCAAATCTGAAGCTTTCTTT. Protein: CASSLESRGSKSEAFF.

This clone occurred a few times. This chain connects TRBV29-1 to TRBJ2-1; TRBD1 matches at 9 bases. The germline V gene has CDR1 SQVTM and CDR2 ANQGSEA. The CDR3 has 14 amino acids. Trimming took 7 bases from V and 6 from J; bases not matched to a gene: 10. The CDR3 region is CSAPGQGRGNEQFF. The CDR3 DNA sequence: TGCAGCGCACCGGGACAGGGAAGGGGCAATGAGCAGTTCTTC.

The rearrangement links TRBV19 to TRBJ2-1; TRBD1 matches at 7 bases. Germline V gene data show CDR1 as LNHDA and CDR2 as SQIVND (reference sequence). The V and J ends lost 2 bases and 3 bases, in that order; junction bases with no gene match: 4. CDR3 length equals 15 residues. CDR3 nucleotides: TGTGCCAGTAGTATAAAGGGGGCAGGCTACAATGAGCAGTTCTTC. Protein product: CASSIKGAGYNEQFF.

This clone has only a few counts. This chain links TRBV20-1 with TRBJ2-5, with 11 bases matching TRBD2. Germline CDR1 is DFQATT and CDR2 is SNEGSKA (reference sequence). The CDR3 covers 11 residues. CDR3 nucleotides: TGCAGCCGGACTAGCGGGGAGACCCAGTACTTC. Residues: CSRTSGETQYF.

This rearrangement joins TRBV5-1 to TRBJ2-5; D could derive from TRBD1 or TRBD2 (5 bases each). Deletions cut 2 bases from V and 5 bases from J, with 10 bases between. CDR3 length equals 13 residues. Looked up from germline, CDR1 is SGHRS and CDR2 is YFSETQ. CDR3 DNA sequence: TGCGCCAGCAGCTTAGGTTGGGGGGAGACCCAGTACTTC. Translation: CASSLGWGETQYF. Drawing the rest from reference TRBV5-1 and TRBJ2-5, the complete variable domain is KAGVTQTPRYLIKTRGQQVTLSCSPISGHRSVSWYQQTPGQGLQFLFEYFSETQRNKGNFPGRFSGRQFSNSRSEMNVSTLELGDSALYLCASSLGWGETQYFGPGTRLLVL.

This clone was seen a few times. The gene calls are TRBV7-2 and TRBJ1-4, with D possibly TRBD1 on 6 matching bases. This CDR3 comprises 16 residues. Germline CDR1 SGHTA, CDR2 FQGNSA. With 6 bases removed from V and 1 base from J, the gap between germline ends came to 15 bases. In nucleotides, the CDR3 is TGTGCCAGCAGTCTTCAGGGGATTTTAACTAATGAAAAACTGTTTTTT. Protein sequence: CASSLQGILTNEKLFF.

The CDR3 region is CASSLRQGGNTGELFF. DNA of the CDR3: TGCGCCAGCAGCCTAAGACAGGGCGGGAACACCGGGGAGCTGTTTTTT. The chain combines TRBV5-1 with TRBJ2-2; 7 bases are shared with TRBD1. With 4 bases clipped from V and 1 base from J, the junction kept 7 bases outside the gene matches. The germline gives CDR1 SGHRS, CDR2 YFSETQ. This CDR3 has 16 amino acids. Drawing the rest from reference TRBV5-1 and TRBJ2-2, the complete variable domain is KAGVTQTPRYLIKTRGQQVTLSCSPISGHRSVSWYQQTPGQGLQFLFEYFSETQRNKGNFPGRFSGRQFSNSRSEMNVSTLELGDSALYLCASSLRQGGNTGELFFGEGSRLTVL.